Shown below are 8 T cell receptor beta chains from a single sample sequenced in a study of cytomegalovirus exposure and HLA in healthy donors. The PCR was carried out with 60 Vbeta primers and 13 Jbeta primers. The assay was immunoSEQ multiplex PCR, and TCRdb's table has in-frame clones only and misses some. This repertoire shows 200,000 or so clones, roughly 80% found once; its top ten account for 2.9%. The sequencing input was PBMCs. The receptors derive from a young woman in good health and CMV-seronegative.

The chain employs TRBV9 and TRBJ1-2; a possible D gene is TRBD1 (6 bases). This CDR3 spans 14 amino acids. Deletions cut 6 bases from V and 4 bases from J, with 16 bases between. Looked up from germline, CDR1 is SGDLS and CDR2 is YYNGEE. CDR3 sequence (DNA): TGTGCCAGCACCCCTACAGGGTTTGGCTATGGCTACACCTTC. It codes for CASTPTGFGYGYTF.

The gene calls are TRBV7-9 and TRBJ1-1, with D unclear. The CDR3 contains 11 residues. V lost 5 bases, J lost 8 bases, and 9 bases lay in between. The germline V gene encodes CDR1 SEHNR and CDR2 FQNEAQ (reference sequence). The CDR3 is CASSRQREAFF. CDR3 DNA: TGTGCCAGCAGCCGACAAAGGGAAGCTTTCTTT.

The CDR3 reads CASSGTDNQPQHF. In nucleotides, the CDR3 is TGTGCCAGCAGTGGGACAGACAATCAGCCCCAGCATTTT. The gene calls are TRBV6-1 and TRBJ1-5, with D possibly matching TRBD1 (6 bases). CDR1 and CDR2 (germline): MNHNS, SASEGT. The V and J ends lost 4 bases and 3 bases respectively, with 7 bases between them. CDR3 length: 13 amino acids.

This rearrangement joins TRBV19 to TRBJ2-1, with D maybe TRBD1 (5 bases). The V gene lost 1 base and the J gene lost 2 bases, with 9 bases spanning the gap. The CDR3 runs to 15 residues. Germline-derived CDR1 and CDR2 are LNHDA and SQIVND (reference sequence). The CDR3 region has the DNA TGTGCCAGTAGTATAGGTTCAGGGCCCTACAATGAGCAGTTCTTC. It codes for CASSIGSGPYNEQFF.

V usage is TRBV23-1 and J usage is TRBJ1-5, with D possibly being TRBD1 (5 bases). TRBV23-1 is filed as an ORF, its function uncertain. This CDR3 contains 15 residues. Trimming removed 7 bases from V and 1 base from J, with 14 bases in between. The DNA of the CDR3 is TGCGCCAGCACTGTGGGGAGGGGAAGCAATCAGCCCCAGCATTTT. It yields the protein CASTVGRGSNQPQHF.

V gene TRBV7-8 combines with J gene TRBJ1-2, with D possibly TRBD1 on 6 matching bases. The CDR3 covers 14 residues. The V gene's germline CDR1 is SGHVS and CDR2 FQNEAQ. V was shortened by 2 bases and J by 4 bases, with 11 bases between the two germline ends. The CDR3 spells CASSLTGSLYGYTF. CDR3 coding DNA: TGTGCCAGCAGCTTAACAGGGAGTCTCTATGGCTACACCTTC.

V and J are TRBV30 and TRBJ1-2; D not resolved. The germline gives CDR1 GTSNPN, CDR2 SVGIG (reference sequence). The CDR3 runs 13 residues. The germline V and J ends were trimmed by 0 bases and 7 bases, with 12 bases remaining between them. The CDR3 region is CAWSVLGSSGYTF. CDR3 nucleotide sequence: TGTGCCTGGAGTGTACTAGGGTCTAGTGGCTACACCTTC.

V and J are TRBV19 and TRBJ1-1, with D perhaps matching TRBD1 (6 bases). In germline, CDR1 is LNHDA, CDR2 SQIVND (reference sequence). The CDR3 has 15 residues. Deletions cut 6 bases from V and 4 bases from J, with 18 bases between. CDR3 coding DNA: TGTGCCAGTAGCCTTTTTCCAGGGGCGGGCACTGAAGCTTTCTTT. Amino acids: CASSLFPGAGTEAFF.